A selection of T cell receptor beta chains follows, all from one sample in a study of early T cells in non-severe SARS-CoV-2 infection. TCRdb passed the 5' RACE reads through MiXCR, listing each CDR3 protein once. The sample records fewer than 85,000 distinct CDR3 sequences, roughly 12% being singletons. Specimen: whole blood, collected at baseline. The receptors come from an adult who was a healthcare worker with PCR-confirmed SARS-CoV-2 infection or an uninfected control (not recorded which). Each CDR3 is given with its conserved first and last residue. Fields, in order: D gene, V gene, J gene, clone size, CDR3 length, CDR3 DNA, CDR3 protein. The D gene is left open where the match is weak. A row's size may be missing; if present it is once, few, many or a size class.

>TRBD2|TRBV5-5|TRBJ2-3|many|15
TGTGCCAGCAGTTCCCTTGGCGGGAGAACAGATACGCAGTATTTT
CASSSLGGRTDTQYF
>-|TRBV29-1|TRBJ2-2|many|14
TGCAGCGTTGCTGGGCAGGGGAACACCGGGGAGCTGTTTTTT
CSVAGQGNTGELFF
>-|TRBV3-1|TRBJ2-5|few|13
TGTGCCAGCAGCCAAGACTCCGGAGAGACCCAGTACTTC
CASSQDSGETQYF
>-|TRBV11-2|TRBJ1-1|-|12
TGTGCCAGCAGCCCAGCAGGGATCCGAGCTTTCTTT
CASSPAGIRAFF
>-|TRBV20-1|TRBJ1-2|few|11
TGCAGTGCTAGAGATCATCCCGATTACACCTTC
CSARDHPDYTF
>-|TRBV28|TRBJ1-1|few|14
TGTGCCAGCAGTTACCCCCTCCACGCGGGGGTGGCTTTCTTT
CASSYPLHAGVAFF
>-|TRBV7-2|TRBJ2-7|many|15
TGTGCCAGCAGCTTATATACAGGGAGCTCCTACGAGCAGTACTTC
CASSLYTGSSYEQYF
>-|TRBV5-4|TRBJ2-2|few|12
TGTGCCAGCAGCTTGGGGTCCGGGGAGCTGTTTTTT
CASSLGSGELFF
>-|TRBV28|TRBJ1-2|many|14
TGTGCCAGCAGTTTAGGAGGCAGAGGACGTGGCTACACCTTC
CASSLGGRGRGYTF
>TRBD2|TRBV6-1|TRBJ2-3|few|15
TGTGCCAGCGCCAAGGGACTAGCGGGAACAGATACGCAGTATTTT
CASAKGLAGTDTQYF
>-|TRBV28|TRBJ1-5|many|12
TGTGCCAGCAGTCTCCGGAGGCAGCCCCAGCATTTT
CASSLRRQPQHF
>-|TRBV7-8|TRBJ1-1|few|13
TGTGCCAGCAGCTTAGGAGTTTCCACTGAAGCTTTCTTT
CASSLGVSTEAFF
>-|TRBV12-3/TRBV12-4|TRBJ1-1|-|13
TGTGCCAGCAGCCTACGGACAGAGCATGAAGCTTTCTTT
CASSLRTEHEAFF
>-|TRBV21-1|TRBJ2-7|few|11
TGTGCCAGCCTTAAGGGGTACGAGCAGTACTTC
CASLKGYEQYF
>-|TRBV3-1|TRBJ1-5|few|15
TGTGCCAGCAGCCAAGATCTTAACGGTTATCAGCCCCAGCATTTT
CASSQDLNGYQPQHF
>-|TRBV29-1|TRBJ2-1|many|15
TGCAGCGTTGACACGGGACCCAGATTCGGGGATGAGCAGTTCTTC
CSVDTGPRFGDEQFF
>-|TRBV19|TRBJ1-4|-|17
TGTGCCAGTACTGAGGAAAGGTCGACAGGCTCTAATGAAAAACTGTTTTTT
CASTEERSTGSNEKLFF
>TRBD1|TRBV6-5|TRBJ2-7|few|14
TGTGCCAGCAGTTACGGGACAGGGGGTTGGGAGCAGTACTTC
CASSYGTGGWEQYF
>TRBD1|TRBV20-1|TRBJ2-1|few|13
TGCAGTTCTGACTCGGACAGGGAAAATGAGCAGTTCTTC
CSSDSDRENEQFF
>-|TRBV6-4|TRBJ2-6|many|16
TGTGCCAGCAGTGACTCCATGGGTACCGGGGCCAACGTCCTGACTTTC
CASSDSMGTGANVLTF
>TRBD1|TRBV9|TRBJ2-3|-|19
TGTGCCAGCAGCGTAGATCCCCAAACAGGGGTCCTCTTCACAGATACGCAGTATTTT
CASSVDPQTGVLFTDTQYF
>TRBD2|TRBV6-4|TRBJ2-1|few|14
TGTGCCAGCAGTGAAGCGGGGGGGCCGAATGAGCAGTTCTTC
CASSEAGGPNEQFF
>-|TRBV5-5|TRBJ2-1|few|16
TGTGCCAGCAGCTCCCGGACTGGTAGCTCCTACAATGAGCAGTTCTTC
CASSSRTGSSYNEQFF
>-|TRBV18|TRBJ2-2|few|14
TGTGCCAGCTCACCTCTAGACACCACCGGGGAGCTGTTTTTT
CASSPLDTTGELFF
>-|TRBV28|TRBJ1-1|-|16
TGTGCCAGCCTCCTCCCGTTAGGGACCTCAGGCACTGAAGCTTTCTTT
CASLLPLGTSGTEAFF
>TRBD2|TRBV7-2|TRBJ2-7|-|17
TGTGCCAGCAGCTTAGGCCCTCCCCGGGGGGGCTTGTACGAGCAGTACTTC
CASSLGPPRGGLYEQYF
>-|TRBV5-1|TRBJ2-2|-|16
TGCGCCAGCCGCGGACAGCTGAGATCGAACACCGGGGAGCTGTTTTTT
CASRGQLRSNTGELFF
>-|TRBV27|TRBJ2-7|few|14
TGTGCCAGCAGTTCCCCCCTACGGGTTTACGAGCAGTACTTC
CASSSPLRVYEQYF